The next 31 T cell receptor beta chains were all read from a single sample in a study of beta chain features in type 1 diabetes. The sequenced template was cDNA made from the entire isolated RNA. Libraries were prepared by immunoSEQ multiplex PCR; TCRdb keeps only in-frame clonotypes and omits some of them. Of about 150,000 clones listed, just over 9% are singletons. What was sequenced was central memory CD4+ T cells from blood. These receptors were taken from a man aged 18 to 29 in good health.

This clone occurred a few times. J is TRBJ1-5 and V is TRBV5-1; D gene uncertain. The germline V and J ends were trimmed by 4 bases and 1 base, with 27 bases remaining between them. This CDR3 spans 20 amino acids. The germline V gene has CDR1 SGHRS and CDR2 YFSETQ. The CDR3 coding sequence is TGCGCCAGCAGCCACGGTAGAACCTTTGGGGAGGAGGAAAGCAATCAGCCCCAGCATTTT. Translated: CASSHGRTFGEEESNQPQHF.

This clone came up a few times. The V gene is TRBV10-3, the J gene TRBJ2-3, with 13 bases aligning to TRBD2. V trimming: 6 bases; J trimming: 4 bases; junction bases outside the gene matches: 10. Germline CDR1 ENHRY, CDR2 SYGVKD. This CDR3 comprises 17 residues. The CDR3 spells CAIRPGLAGLEADTQYF. The CDR3, as DNA: TGTGCCATCAGGCCGGGACTAGCGGGGCTGGAGGCAGATACGCAGTATTTT.

This clone came up a few times. The chain has TRBV5-1 and TRBJ2-7, with 11 bases fitting TRBD2. CDR3 size: 15 residues. Germline V gives CDR1 SGHRS, CDR2 YFSETQ. V lost 4 bases, J lost 1 base, and 4 bases stayed unmatched. The CDR3 region has the DNA TGCGCCAGCAGCCCTATAGCGGGGGGGTCCTACGAGCAGTACTTC. It specifies CASSPIAGGSYEQYF.

V is TRBV2 and J is TRBJ2-5, with no clear D. The CDR3 has 11 amino acids. Germline V gives CDR1 SNHLY, CDR2 FYNNEI. V gave up 6 bases and J gave up 0 bases, with 2 bases separating them. CDR3 sequence: CASSYQETQYF. The CDR3 nucleotides are TGTGCCAGCAGCTACCAAGAGACCCAGTACTTC.

The J gene is TRBJ1-6, the V gene TRBV7-2; D remains ambiguous. The ends were cut back, 5 bases at V and 7 bases at J, with 12 bases in the middle. The germline V gene has CDR1 SGHTA and CDR2 FQGNSA. The CDR3 runs to 14 residues. DNA for the CDR3: TGTGCCAGCAGCCTACGAACAGTAAATTCACCCCTCCACTTT. As protein: CASSLRTVNSPLHF. The complete variable domain, with remaining parts taken from reference TRBV7-2 and TRBJ1-6, reads GAGVSQSPSNKVTEKGKDVELRCDPISGHTALYWYRQSLGQGLEFLIYFQGNSAPDKSGLPSDRFSAERTGGSVSTLTIQRTQQEDSAVYLCASSLRTVNSPLHFGNGTRLTVT.

This clone occurred a few times. This chain uses TRBV7-6 with TRBJ2-1; maybe TRBD1 (5 bases). Between the trimmed V and J ends, which lost 5 bases and 0 bases, there was a span of 14 bases. This CDR3 is 16 amino acids long. Germline V gene lookup returns CDR1 SGHVS and CDR2 FNYEAQ. In nucleotides, the CDR3 is TGTGCCAGCAGCCCGACACAGGTTCCCTCCTACAATGAGCAGTTCTTC. As protein: CASSPTQVPSYNEQFF. The full variable domain, rest sourced from reference TRBV7-6 and TRBJ2-1, is GAGVSQSPRYKVTKRGQDVALRCDPISGHVSLYWYRQALGQGPEFLTYFNYEAQQDKSGLPNDRFSAERPEGSISTLTIQRTEQRDSAMYRCASSPTQVPSYNEQFFGPGTRLTVL.

This chain uses TRBV5-4 with TRBJ1-4; the D is unclear. Germline V gene lookup returns CDR1 SGHNT and CDR2 YYREEE (reference sequence). This CDR3 comprises 15 residues. V was clipped by 2 bases and J by 5 bases, with 13 bases between them. The CDR3 coding sequence is TGTGCCAGCAGCTTAGACCGGGAGCGAAATGAAAAACTGTTTTTT. This encodes CASSLDRERNEKLFF.

Only a few counts were recorded for this clone. V usage is TRBV18 and J usage is TRBJ1-3; TRBD1 is a possible D gene (5 bases). This CDR3 has 16 amino acids. The V end was cut by 4 bases, the J end by 0 bases, with 13 bases between. The germline V gene has CDR1 KGHSH and CDR2 LQKENI. DNA for the CDR3: TGTGCCAGCTCACAAGCGGCGGGACGCTCTGGAAACACCATATATTTT. Protein sequence: CASSQAAGRSGNTIYF.

This clone was observed a handful of times. This chain links TRBV4-1 with TRBJ2-3; 7 nucleotides line up with TRBD1. Unmatched junction bases numbered 3, after V lost 2 bases and J lost 7 bases. The CDR3 has 13 residues. Per the germline V gene, CDR1 is MGHRA and CDR2 is YSYEKL. The CDR3, as DNA: TGCGCCAGCAGCCAAACACAGGGGTATACGCAGTATTTT. Protein product: CASSQTQGYTQYF.

The chain combines TRBV4-2 with TRBJ2-2; TRBD1 matches 9 bases. CDR1 and CDR2 from the germline V gene are LGHNA and YNFKEQ. The CDR3 spans 16 residues. V shed 5 bases and J 1 base; nucleotides not matched to a gene: 5. CDR3 DNA sequence: TGTGCCAGCAGCGGGGGGACAGGGAGGAACACCGGGGAGCTGTTTTTT. Its translation: CASSGGTGRNTGELFF.

The chain combines TRBV7-2 with TRBJ1-5; D is ambiguous. V was cut by 2 bases and J by 6 bases, with 11 bases left in between. The germline CDR1 and CDR2 sequences are SGHTA and FQGNSA. CDR3 length: 14 amino acids. CDR3 sequence (DNA): TGTGCCAGCAGCTTAAATCCGGGAGGTCAGCCCCAGCATTTT. This sequence encodes CASSLNPGGQPQHF.

The V call is TRBV7-3, the J call TRBJ2-3, with D tentatively TRBD2 (5 bases). In germline, CDR1 is SGHTA, CDR2 FQGTGA. With 4 bases removed from V and 0 bases from J, the gap between germline ends came to 11 bases. This CDR3 region has 15 residues. CDR3 region: CASSSDYLSTDTQYF. CDR3 sequence (DNA): TGTGCCAGCAGCTCCGACTACCTGAGCACAGATACGCAGTATTTT.

The sample holds a few counts of this clone. Written as DNA, the CDR3 is TGTGCCACCAGCAGTAGTCGACAGCCGAACACTGAAGCTTTCTTT. Translated: CATSSSRQPNTEAFF. The V call is TRBV15, the J call TRBJ1-1; weak D call: TRBD1 (5 bases). The V and J ends lost 3 bases and 1 base respectively, with 12 bases between them. Germline CDR1 and CDR2: LNHNV and YYDKDF (reference sequence). The CDR3 has 15 residues.

This clone was counted a few times. The chain employs TRBV29-1 and TRBJ2-1; D might be TRBD2 (7 bases). CDR1 is SQVTM and CDR2 is ANQGSEA in the germline V gene. V shed 7 bases and J shed 3 bases, with 10 bases lying between them. This CDR3 is 12 amino acids long. CDR3 DNA sequence: TGCAGCGCGGGGGGCTTCTACAATGAGCAGTTCTTC. This sequence encodes CSAGGFYNEQFF.

The genes are TRBV4-3 and TRBJ2-1; perhaps TRBD2 as D (6 bases). Germline V gene data show CDR1 as LGHNA and CDR2 as YSLEER. CDR3 length equals 17 residues. Trimming removed 4 bases from V and 0 bases from J, with 16 bases in between. The DNA for the CDR3 is TGCGCCAGCAGCCCAGCGGGCGGTTTAAGCTCCTACAATGAGCAGTTCTTC. This sequence encodes CASSPAGGLSSYNEQFF.

This clone was found a few times. The V call is TRBV19, the J call TRBJ2-5; 9 bases are a match to TRBD1. This CDR3 comprises 15 residues. The V gene end was trimmed by 3 bases and the J gene end by 6 bases; junction bases not matched to a gene: 8. The germline V gene encodes CDR1 LNHDA and CDR2 SQIVND (reference sequence). CDR3 DNA: TGTGCCAGTAGTATCGGGACAGGGCGTGGGCAGACCCAGTACTTC. It codes for CASSIGTGRGQTQYF.

A few counts support this clone. This chain joins TRBV6-5 and TRBJ2-1; the match to TRBD2 covers 8 bases. The V gene's germline CDR1 is MNHEY and CDR2 SVGAGI. The length of the CDR3 is 14 residues. J lost 8 bases, V lost 6 bases, and 9 bases had no gene match. In DNA, the CDR3 is TGTGCCAGCAGACCCCCGACTAGCGTCCATGAGCAGTTCTTC. Its translation: CASRPPTSVHEQFF.

The CDR3 coding sequence is TGCGCCAGCAGCCGAGAACTACAGGGAATGGGACGGACAAACACCGGGGAGCTGTTTTTT. It specifies CASSRELQGMGRTNTGELFF. J is TRBJ2-2 and V is TRBV4-1, with TRBD1 as a possible D gene (6 bases). V shed 4 bases and J shed 2 bases, with 26 bases lying between them. CDR3 size: 20 residues. CDR1 and CDR2 from the germline V gene are MGHRA and YSYEKL.

In this sample, this clone turned up a few times. The J gene is TRBJ2-3, the V gene TRBV28; D gene ambiguous. Germline lookup yields CDR1 MDHEN and CDR2 SYDVKM. Deletions cut 6 bases from V and 4 bases from J, with 11 bases between. There are 13 residues in the CDR3. CDR3 loop: CASSPLLSDTQYF. CDR3 nucleotides: TGTGCCAGCAGCCCCCTTTTGTCAGATACGCAGTATTTT. Full variable domain (outside the CDR3, taken from reference TRBV28 and TRBJ2-3): DVKVTQSSRYLVKRTGEKVFLECVQDMDHENMFWYRQDPGLGLRLIYFSYDVKMKEKGDIPEGYSVSREKKERFSLILESASTNQTSMYLCASSPLLSDTQYFGPGTRLTVL.

This clone was recorded a few times. Other DNA sequences of this sample code for an identical CDR3. The chain is built from TRBV7-2 and TRBJ1-3, with D maybe TRBD1 (6 bases). Trimming cost V 2 bases and J 0 bases, with 14 bases left between them. The CDR3 spans 17 residues. Looked up from germline, CDR1 is SGHTA and CDR2 is FQGNSA. DNA for the CDR3: TGTGCCAGCAGCTTAACGACAGGTCTTATCTCTGGAAACACCATATATTTT. It specifies CASSLTTGLISGNTIYF.

A few counts support this clone. V gene TRBV5-1 combines with J gene TRBJ2-5; the match to TRBD2 covers 10 bases. Trimming cost V 4 bases and J 5 bases; bases outside gene matches: 5. From germline, CDR1 is SGHRS and CDR2 YFSETQ. The CDR3 contains 14 residues. CDR3 in amino acids: CASSPRTSGETQYF. The CDR3 DNA reads TGCGCCAGCAGCCCCCGGACTAGCGGTGAGACCCAGTACTTC.

Points on this clone: The sample holds other DNA sequences that translate to the same CDR3. This chain uses TRBV11-2 with TRBJ1-6; 7 nucleotides match TRBD1. V shed 5 bases and J 7 bases; nucleotides not matched to a gene: 5. Germline V gene sequence: CDR1 SGHAT, CDR2 FQNNGV. The CDR3 is 14 amino acids. The CDR3 reads CASSRTGGNSPLHF. CDR3 nucleotide sequence: TGTGCCAGCAGCCGGACAGGTGGGAATTCACCCCTCCACTTT.

In DNA, the CDR3 is TGTGCCAGCAGGGACAGCTTCTCTGGGGCCAACGTCCTGACTTTC. Translating it yields CASRDSFSGANVLTF. The rearrangement uses TRBV2 and TRBJ2-6, with D possibly being TRBD1 (6 bases). This CDR3 contains 15 residues. Germline CDR1 is SNHLY and CDR2 is FYNNEI. Trimming shortened V by 6 bases and J by 0 bases, and 9 bases separated the two germline ends.

The sample holds one count of this clone. V gene TRBV6-5 combines with J gene TRBJ2-7, with TRBD1 matching 11 bases. V gave up 2 bases and J gave up 1 base; unmatched junction bases: 4. The CDR3 is 16 residues long. Germline CDR1 reads MNHEY; CDR2 reads SVGAGI. The CDR3 protein is CASSYPGTGGSYEQYF. Written as DNA, the CDR3 is TGTGCCAGCAGTTACCCCGGGACAGGGGGTTCCTACGAGCAGTACTTC.

The chain links TRBV2 to TRBJ2-3; tentatively, D is TRBD1 (6 bases). V dropped 6 bases and J dropped 0 bases, with 10 bases sitting between them. Germline CDR1 and CDR2: SNHLY and FYNNEI. The CDR3 is 14 residues long. This CDR3 reads CASRTGTSTDTQYF. In DNA form, the CDR3 reads TGTGCCAGCAGGACAGGAACTAGCACAGATACGCAGTATTTT.

This clone was recorded a few times. The V and J genes are TRBV11-2 and TRBJ2-3; 14 nucleotides match TRBD2. Germline lookup yields CDR1 SGHAT and CDR2 FQNNGV. J lost 5 bases, V lost 3 bases, and 4 bases had no gene match. This CDR3 comprises 16 residues. The CDR3 protein is CASSLTSGGAGDTQYF. The DNA for the CDR3 is TGTGCCAGCAGCTTGACTAGCGGGGGGGCCGGAGATACGCAGTATTTT.

The chain joins TRBV30 to TRBJ1-2; 9 nucleotides align to TRBD1. This CDR3 has 14 amino acids. Losses at the gene ends were 3 bases for V and 6 bases for J; bases not matched to a gene: 8. Germline V gene lookup returns CDR1 GTSNPN and CDR2 SVGIG (reference sequence). CDR3 in amino acids: CAWSRHRGRDGYTF. CDR3 in DNA: TGTGCCTGGAGCCGACACAGGGGGCGAGATGGCTACACCTTC.

This clone was found a few times. The V and J genes are TRBV7-2 and TRBJ2-7; TRBD2 agrees at 10 bases. Trimming removed 5 bases from V and 5 bases from J; junction bases left unmatched: 6. This CDR3 has 14 amino acids. Germline values: CDR1 SGHTA, CDR2 FQGNSA. The CDR3 nucleotides are TGTGCCAGCAGCCCCGGGACTAGCGACCACGAGCAGTACTTC. It encodes CASSPGTSDHEQYF.

This clone was detected only a few times. V is TRBV6-5 and J is TRBJ1-1; D call uncertain. Germline CDR1 and CDR2: MNHEY and SVGAGI. The CDR3 has 13 residues. The V gene lost 5 bases and the J gene lost 3 bases, with 10 bases spanning the gap. The CDR3 here is CASSMNGYTEAFF. For the CDR3, the DNA is TGTGCCAGCAGTATGAACGGGTACACTGAAGCTTTCTTT.

The sample holds a few counts of this clone. The V and J genes are TRBV19 and TRBJ2-6; D is undetermined. There are 15 residues in the CDR3. Germline V gene lookup returns CDR1 LNHDA and CDR2 SQIVND (reference sequence). V dropped 5 bases and J dropped 0 bases, with 8 bases sitting between them. The CDR3 nucleotides are TGTGCCAGTAGTGCACACAGCTCTGGGGCCAACGTCCTGACTTTC. Protein product: CASSAHSSGANVLTF.

This clone was counted a few times. The chain recombines TRBV5-6 with TRBJ2-1; the D is unclear. The CDR3 totals 15 residues. Trimming cost V 2 bases and J 4 bases, with 13 bases left between them. Looked up from germline, CDR1 is SGHDT and CDR2 is YYEEEE. The CDR3 DNA sequence: TGTGCCAGCAGCTTACGACTGACTGAGTACAATGAGCAGTTCTTC. It yields the protein CASSLRLTEYNEQFF.